This T cell receptor (beta chain) was observed in a study of blood T cell repertoires in COVID-19 (dated by TCRdb to the early 2020s). For the wider study: Samples covering the acute and convalescent phases of COVID-19 were provided by collaborators in the United States, Italy and Spain. The material from the prospective study consisted of cDNA or gDNA derived from T cells, B-cell-depleted T cells, or PBMCs. Deeply sampled blood TCRbeta repertoires from subjects exposed to, actively infected with, or recovered from COVID-19 were included in the dataset. A freely available public database, intended as a resource for researchers studying the immune response to SARS-CoV-2, is where the repertoires were released. The samples were drawn from the first 160 participants of the ongoing ImmuneRACE study and from more than 1,000 subjects provided by 6 global collaborators. The sample metadata nearly always contained a de-identified subject ID, COVID-19 status, age in years and sex. Where HLA class I and class II types were available, the types were taken from metadata supplied by the sample provider, not from assay-based typing. The study at large found these results: How much clinical and demographic metadata was included differed by source and by participant, and the metadata was provided uncurated.

As concerns this clone: There is no known antigen for this receptor. No base-level quality is on record; no much larger clone is a single base apart.

Participants in the prospective study were enrolled through a virtual design, were aged about 18 to 100 years, and lived in roughly 25 United States geographic areas. In the prospective study, cohorts were assigned on the basis of participant-reported clinical history obtained from a screening survey and a study questionnaire. Exposed participants had been in contact with someone with a PCR-confirmed or clinician-diagnosed COVID-19 case within 2 weeks of study entry. In the prospective study, mobile phlebotomists collected whole blood, serum and a nasopharyngeal or oropharyngeal swab from each participant. Additional blood draws and questionnaires over an approximately two-month period could optionally be provided by prospective study participants. Blood samples from the prospective study were shipped frozen or at room temperature prior to DNA extraction. TCRbeta CDR3 regions were amplified from genomic DNA using the immunoSEQ Assay, a bias-controlled multiplex PCR. From the authors' description of their analysis: Nucleated cell counts per sample were estimated from amplification of reference gene primers within the assay. Sequence reads were collapsed and filtered to measure the absolute abundance of every unique TCRbeta CDR3 rearrangement. Productive Simpson clonality was computed per sample as the square root of Simpson's diversity index over productive rearrangements. TCRdb took over this immuneACCESS table, retaining in-frame rearrangements with V and J assigned. Such tables are incomplete; in checked studies, under half of the missing clones stem from an unresolved V gene, and the remainder is unexplained. V, J and clone size are taken as reported in that table, and D and trimming were inferred from the DNA itself. The sample table lists about 300,000 clones, around 92% of them with a count of one. The top ten constitute 2.9% of the sample.

The sequenced material came from PBMCs or T cells enriched from blood (not recorded which). The sequence was collected from a woman in her forties or fifties who had been exposed to COVID-19.

The DNA sequence is TGTGCCAGTAGTCGGACAGCCGATCAGCCCCAGCATTTT. Translated, this gives CASSRTADQPQHF. The chain is made from TRBV19 and TRBJ1-5; perhaps TRBD1 is the D gene, with 6 bases matching. The CDR3 holds 13 amino acids from the cysteine to the phenylalanine. Just CDR3 DNA is preserved here, 39 bases in frame from base 1. Reading the germline V gene (reference sequence) gives CDR1 LNHDA and CDR2 SQIVND. The junction carries 10 bases between V and J, which are trimmed by 5 bases and 5 bases respectively.